These 21 T cell receptor beta chains were all obtained from the same sample, sequenced in a study of T cell responses to AZD1222 COVID-19 vaccine. Profiled with immunoSEQ multiplex PCR; TCRdb holds only in-frame clones, not every one. The sample has about 150,000 clones, 85% to 95% seen once. The source was peripheral blood, collected on day 0 of AZD1222 vaccination. These receptors were collected from an adult in good health.

V usage is TRBV5-1 and J usage is TRBJ2-2; D gene ambiguous. Germline lookup yields CDR1 SGHRS and CDR2 YFSETQ. The CDR3 consists of 14 residues. V was pared by 4 bases and J by 5 bases, with 12 bases between. In nucleotides, the CDR3 is TGCGCCAGCAGCCCCCGAGGAAGAACCGGGGAGCTGTTTTTT. Encoded protein: CASSPRGRTGELFF.

This chain uses TRBV24-1 with TRBJ2-1, with D perhaps TRBD1 or TRBD2 (5 bases each). The V and J ends lost 2 bases and 2 bases respectively, with 18 bases between them. Germline assignment: CDR1 KGHDR and CDR2 SFDVKD. The CDR3 length is 18 residues. CDR3 loop: CATSDSPESLGAYNEQFF. For the CDR3, the DNA is TGTGCCACCAGTGATTCCCCTGAGAGCCTGGGGGCCTACAATGAGCAGTTCTTC.

V and J are TRBV5-1 and TRBJ1-5, with D possibly matching TRBD1 (5 bases). The CDR3 is 15 residues long. Germline CDR1 reads SGHRS; CDR2 reads YFSETQ. V lost 0 bases, J lost 4 bases, and 11 bases lay in between. This chain's CDR3 is CASSLVAGTNQPQHF. The CDR3 region has the DNA TGCGCCAGCAGCTTGGTAGCAGGGACGAATCAGCCCCAGCATTTT. The variable domain in full, with the rest retrieved from reference TRBV5-1 and TRBJ1-5, is KAGVTQTPRYLIKTRGQQVTLSCSPISGHRSVSWYQQTPGQGLQFLFEYFSETQRNKGNFPGRFSGRQFSNSRSEMNVSTLELGDSALYLCASSLVAGTNQPQHFGDGTRLSIL.

The chain employs TRBV6-5 and TRBJ1-1; no reliable D call. The germline gives CDR1 MNHEY, CDR2 SVGAGI. The CDR3 totals 12 residues. V was cut by 7 bases and J by 6 bases, with 12 bases left in between. CDR3: CASMAQRSEAFF. Written as DNA, the CDR3 is TGTGCCAGCATGGCGCAACGGTCTGAAGCTTTCTTT.

The chain recombines TRBV6-5 with TRBJ1-5; D is possibly TRBD1 (6 bases). The CDR3 spans 15 residues. Trimming removed 2 bases from V and 1 base from J, with 9 bases in between. CDR1 is MNHEY and CDR2 is SVGAGI in the germline V gene. CDR3 nucleotide sequence: TGTGCCAGCAGTTACAGGGGGGGAAGCAATCAGCCCCAGCATTTT. It is translated as CASSYRGGSNQPQHF.

The J gene is TRBJ1-2, the V gene TRBV5-1; no reliable D call. This CDR3 is 15 amino acids long. The germline V gene has CDR1 SGHRS and CDR2 YFSETQ. V lost 0 bases and J lost 4, with 13 bases in between. The CDR3 spells CASSLASGIPYGYTF. CDR3 DNA: TGCGCCAGCAGCTTGGCCTCCGGAATTCCCTATGGCTACACCTTC.

V gene TRBV5-6 combines with J gene TRBJ2-1; D perhaps matches TRBD2 (6 bases). The V end was cut by 0 bases, the J end by 6 bases, with 16 bases between. The length of the CDR3 is 16 residues. The germline V gene has CDR1 SGHDT and CDR2 YYEEEE. The CDR3 here is CASSLVAGRPINEQFF. CDR3 nucleotide sequence: TGTGCCAGCAGCTTGGTGGCGGGGCGGCCTATCAATGAGCAGTTCTTC.

V and J are TRBV5-1 and TRBJ2-1; D is unclear. V shed 4 bases and J shed 3 bases, with 11 bases lying between them. The CDR3 totals 14 residues. Germline V gene lookup returns CDR1 SGHRS and CDR2 YFSETQ. This CDR3 is CASSPRSLYNEQFF. In DNA form, the CDR3 reads TGCGCCAGCAGCCCCCGCTCCCTCTACAATGAGCAGTTCTTC.

This chain connects TRBV10-3 to TRBJ1-2, with TRBD1 matching over 7 bases. There are 18 residues in the CDR3. Trimming at V came to 11 bases and at J to 2 bases, leaving 23 bases not matched to a gene. Germline V gene lookup returns CDR1 ENHRY and CDR2 SYGVKD. The CDR3 loop is CAVNDPGTVRKFNYGYTF. Here the CDR3 DNA reads TGTGCCGTCAATGATCCAGGGACAGTCCGTAAGTTCAACTATGGCTACACCTTC.

This chain uses TRBV19 with TRBJ1-2; 8 bases agree with TRBD1. V lost 7 bases to trimming and J lost 3 bases; unmatched junction nucleotides: 13. The CDR3 runs to 16 residues. CDR1 and CDR2 (germline): LNHDA, SQIVND (reference sequence). The CDR3 nucleotides are TGTGCCAGTACCCTAAAACCGGCAGGGGGCTACTATGGCTACACCTTC. This encodes CASTLKPAGGYYGYTF.

The J gene is TRBJ1-4, the V gene TRBV6-1; 9 bases line up with TRBD1. The CDR3 is 15 amino acids. Germline V CDR1 and CDR2: MNHNS, SASEGT. The J segment lost 8 bases and the V segment lost 0 bases, leaving 4 bases of the junction unmatched. The CDR3 region is CASSEAGTGWEKLFF. In DNA, the CDR3 is TGTGCCAGCAGTGAAGCCGGGACAGGGTGGGAAAAACTGTTTTTT.

The CDR3 here is CASSQGPGQGIGGYTF. CDR3 in DNA: TGTGCCAGCAGCCAAGGTCCGGGACAGGGTATAGGGGGCTACACCTTC. This rearrangement joins TRBV4-2 to TRBJ1-2, with 9 bases identical to TRBD1. The CDR3 length is 16 residues. V trimming: 1 base; J trimming: 8 bases; junction bases outside the gene matches: 11. Germline loops: CDR1 LGHNA, CDR2 YNFKEQ.

The chain carries TRBV6-5 and TRBJ1-1, with a tentative D call TRBD1 (6 bases). Germline CDR1 reads MNHEY; CDR2 reads SVGAGI. The CDR3 loop spans 14 amino acids. The V and J ends lost 5 bases and 0 bases respectively, with 10 bases between them. The CDR3 sequence is CASSQDRLNTEAFF. CDR3 DNA: TGTGCCAGCAGTCAGGACAGACTGAACACTGAAGCTTTCTTT.

The J gene is TRBJ1-1, the V gene TRBV4-1; no clear D gene. The CDR3 is made up of 15 amino acids. Germline V lookup: CDR1 MGHRA, CDR2 YSYEKL. V lost 0 bases to trimming and J lost 9 bases, with 17 bases between them. CDR3 protein: CASSQEEDPRFKAFF. DNA for the CDR3: TGCGCCAGCAGCCAAGAAGAAGACCCCAGGTTTAAAGCTTTCTTT.

The CDR3 loop is CASSALDSWGTEAFF. The CDR3, as DNA: TGTGCCAGCAGCGCCTTGGACAGTTGGGGCACTGAAGCTTTCTTT. The J gene is TRBJ1-1, the V gene TRBV6-5, with D possibly matching TRBD1 (6 bases). From germline, CDR1 is MNHEY and CDR2 SVGAGI. With 6 bases removed from V and 4 bases from J, the gap between germline ends came to 18 bases. The CDR3 is made up of 15 amino acids.

This clone was detected only once. The CDR3 spells CAWSVGTYGYTF. CDR3 nucleotides: TGTGCCTGGAGTGTAGGAACTTATGGCTACACCTTC. This chain links TRBV30 with TRBJ1-2; D remains unclear. CDR3 length equals 12 residues. V lost 0 bases and J 5 bases, leaving 7 bases between the germline ends. Germline assignment: CDR1 GTSNPN and CDR2 SVGIG (reference sequence).

V gene TRBV2 combines with J gene TRBJ1-1; 9 positions agree with TRBD1. The ends lost 6 bases at V and 5 bases at J; junction bases unmatched: 4. The CDR3 sequence is 13 residues long. The germline V gene has CDR1 SNHLY and CDR2 FYNNEI. This CDR3 is CASSRTGDTEAFF. DNA for the CDR3: TGTGCCAGCAGCCGGACAGGGGATACTGAAGCTTTCTTT.

The chain is built from TRBV5-6 and TRBJ2-7; D is unresolved. In germline, CDR1 is SGHDT, CDR2 YYEEEE. The length of the CDR3 is 12 residues. The germline V and J ends were trimmed by 1 base and 3 bases, with 5 bases remaining between them. The CDR3 protein is CASSLFSYEQYF. The CDR3 DNA reads as TGTGCCAGCAGCTTGTTCAGCTACGAGCAGTACTTC.

The chain employs TRBV7-9 and TRBJ2-7; D unclear. The germline V gene has CDR1 SEHNR and CDR2 FQNEAQ (reference sequence). V lost 3 bases and J lost 2, with 5 bases in between. The CDR3 totals 12 residues. CDR3 amino acids: CASSFLPYEQYF. The CDR3 DNA follows: TGTGCCAGCAGCTTTCTCCCCTACGAGCAGTACTTC.

The chain couples TRBV3-1 (or the pseudogene TRBV3-2) to TRBJ1-2; D is unclear. This CDR3 is 15 amino acids long. Germline V gene sequence: CDR1 LGHDT, CDR2 YNNKEL (reference sequence). Between the trimmed V and J ends, which lost 0 bases and 4 bases, there was a span of 12 bases. The DNA of the CDR3 is TGTGCCAGCAGCCAAGATAGCAGTTCGGGCTATGGCTACACCTTC. Residues: CASSQDSSSGYGYTF.

This clone was recorded once. The CDR3 loop reads CATSRAGQGWSNQPQHF. The CDR3 bases are TGTGCCACCAGCAGAGCCGGACAGGGTTGGAGCAATCAGCCCCAGCATTTT. The V and J genes are TRBV15 and TRBJ1-5; 8 bases match TRBD1. Germline V gene sequence: CDR1 LNHNV, CDR2 YYDKDF (reference sequence). Trimming removed 1 base from V and 1 base from J; junction bases left unmatched: 6. CDR3 size: 17 residues.